This TCR beta chain was sequenced in a study of T cells in Graves' hyperthyroidism and ophthalmopathy. Study in general: Specimen type is peripheral blood, collected at initial diagnosis prior to any treatment. Study-level points and caveats: Stable hyperthyroidism and ophthalmopathy were separated using 13 V-J signatures.

The CDR3 totals 15 residues. From germline, CDR1 is MGHRA and CDR2 YSYEKL. Regarding this clonotype: What it recognizes is unknown. Germline is not matched at one junction end, which may reflect a read error.

The investigators amplified TCR beta CDR3 regions from RNA transcripts. Primed by the HTBI set, a first-round RT-PCR was run on the TCR CDR3. One entry per CDR3 protein, called by TCRdb with MiXCR from the multiplex PCR reads. This sample has some 570,000 distinct CDR3 sequences, with 12% to 15% found just once. Each person with ophthalmopathy scored at least 3 on the Clinical Activity Score, reached NOSPECS grade 4 or higher, and had been ill under 3 months. The chain joins TRBV4-1 to TRBJ2-7; 7 bases align to TRBD1. This clonotype originated in a woman between 18 and 29 years old with Graves' ophthalmopathy. Material for sequencing was blood. The CDR3 sequence is CASSQEDRSSCEQYF. CDR3 in DNA: TGCGCCAGCAGCCAAGAGGACAGGAGCTCCTGCGAGCAGTACTTC.